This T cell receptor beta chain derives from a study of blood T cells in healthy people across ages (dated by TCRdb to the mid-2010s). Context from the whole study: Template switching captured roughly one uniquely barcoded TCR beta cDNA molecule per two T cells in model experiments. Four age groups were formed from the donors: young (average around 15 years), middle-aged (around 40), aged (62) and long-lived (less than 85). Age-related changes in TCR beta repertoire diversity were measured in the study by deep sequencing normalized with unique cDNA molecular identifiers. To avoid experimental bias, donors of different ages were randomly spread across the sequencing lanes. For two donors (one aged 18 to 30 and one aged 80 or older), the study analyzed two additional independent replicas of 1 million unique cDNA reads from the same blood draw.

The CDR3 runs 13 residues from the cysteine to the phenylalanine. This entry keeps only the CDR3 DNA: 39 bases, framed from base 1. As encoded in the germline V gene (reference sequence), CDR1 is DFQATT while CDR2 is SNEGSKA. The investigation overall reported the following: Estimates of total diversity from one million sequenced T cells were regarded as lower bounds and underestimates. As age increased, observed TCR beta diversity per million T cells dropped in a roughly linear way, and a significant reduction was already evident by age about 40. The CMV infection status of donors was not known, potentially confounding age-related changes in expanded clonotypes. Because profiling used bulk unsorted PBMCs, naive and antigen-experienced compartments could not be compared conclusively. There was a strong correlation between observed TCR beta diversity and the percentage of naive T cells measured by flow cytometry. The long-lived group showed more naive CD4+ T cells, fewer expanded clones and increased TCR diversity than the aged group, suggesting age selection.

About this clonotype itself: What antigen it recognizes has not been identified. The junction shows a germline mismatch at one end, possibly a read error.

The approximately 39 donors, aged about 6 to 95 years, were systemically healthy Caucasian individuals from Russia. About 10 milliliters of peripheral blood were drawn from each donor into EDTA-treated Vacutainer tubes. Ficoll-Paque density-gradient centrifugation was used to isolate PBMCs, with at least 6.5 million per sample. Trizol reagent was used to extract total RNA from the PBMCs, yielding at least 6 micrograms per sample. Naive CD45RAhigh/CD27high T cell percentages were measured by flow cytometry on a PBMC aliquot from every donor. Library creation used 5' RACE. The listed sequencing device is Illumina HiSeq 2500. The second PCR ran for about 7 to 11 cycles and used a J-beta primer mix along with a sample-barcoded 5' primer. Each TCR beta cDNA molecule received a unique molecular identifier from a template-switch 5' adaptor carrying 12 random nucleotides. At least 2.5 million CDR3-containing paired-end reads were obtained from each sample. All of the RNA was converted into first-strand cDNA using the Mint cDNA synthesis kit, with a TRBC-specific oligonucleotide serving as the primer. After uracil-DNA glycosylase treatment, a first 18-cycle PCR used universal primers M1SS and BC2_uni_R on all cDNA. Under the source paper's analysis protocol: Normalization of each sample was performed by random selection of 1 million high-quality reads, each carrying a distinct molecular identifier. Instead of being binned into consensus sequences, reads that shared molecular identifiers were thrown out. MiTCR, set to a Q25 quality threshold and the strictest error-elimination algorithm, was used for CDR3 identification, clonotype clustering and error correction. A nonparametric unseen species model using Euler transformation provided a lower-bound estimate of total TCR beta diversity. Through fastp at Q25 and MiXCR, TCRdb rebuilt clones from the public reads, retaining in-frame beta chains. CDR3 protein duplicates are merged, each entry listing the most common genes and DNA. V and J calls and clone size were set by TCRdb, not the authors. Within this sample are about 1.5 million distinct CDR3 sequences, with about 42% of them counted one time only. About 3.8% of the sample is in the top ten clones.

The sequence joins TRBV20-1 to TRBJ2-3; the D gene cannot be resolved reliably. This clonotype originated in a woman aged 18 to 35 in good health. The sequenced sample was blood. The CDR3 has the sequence CSAPGPVSDAQYF. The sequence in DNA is TGCAGTGCTCCCGGCCCGGTTTCAGATGCGCAGTATTTT.